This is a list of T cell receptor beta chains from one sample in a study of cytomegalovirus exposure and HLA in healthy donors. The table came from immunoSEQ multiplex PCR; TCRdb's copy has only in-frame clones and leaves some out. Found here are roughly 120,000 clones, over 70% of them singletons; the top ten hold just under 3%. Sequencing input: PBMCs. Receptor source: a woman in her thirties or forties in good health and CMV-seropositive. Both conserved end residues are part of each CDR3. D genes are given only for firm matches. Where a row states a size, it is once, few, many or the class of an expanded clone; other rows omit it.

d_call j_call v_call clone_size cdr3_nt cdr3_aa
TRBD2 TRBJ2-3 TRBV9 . TGTGCCAGCAGCGTAGTATCCAGCGGGGGGCTTGTTACGCAGTATTTT CASSVVSSGGLVTQYF
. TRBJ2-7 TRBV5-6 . TGTGCCAGCAGGCGGTCGGGAAGACACTACGAGCAGTACTTC CASRRSGRHYEQYF
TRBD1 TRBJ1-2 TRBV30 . TGTGCCTGGGTTACAGGGGGCTCCGCTAACTATGGCTACACCTTC CAWVTGGSANYGYTF
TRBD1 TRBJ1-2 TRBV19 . TGTGCCAGTAGTATGAGGGGACAGGGGAACTATGGCTACACCTTC CASSMRGQGNYGYTF
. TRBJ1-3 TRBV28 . TGTGCCAGCAGTTTGCCGCAGATACAGGGTACTGGAAACACCATATATTTT CASSLPQIQGTGNTIYF
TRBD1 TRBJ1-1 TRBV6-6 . TGTGCCAGCAGCCCAGGGGGCGTGAGGGCTTTCTTT CASSPGGVRAFF
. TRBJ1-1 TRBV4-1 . TGCGCCAGCAGCCCCCAGGGGCCGATGGACACTGAAGCTTTCTTT CASSPQGPMDTEAFF
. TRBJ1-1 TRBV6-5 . TGTGCCAGCAGTTACGGCACAGGGACTGAAGCTTTCTTT CASSYGTGTEAFF
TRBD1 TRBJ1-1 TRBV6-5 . TGTGCCAGCAGTTACCCGGGACAGGGGAACACTGAAGCTTTCTTT CASSYPGQGNTEAFF
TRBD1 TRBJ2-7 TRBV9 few TGTGCCAGCAGCGTACATGGGACAGAGGCCTACGAGCAGTACTTC CASSVHGTEAYEQYF
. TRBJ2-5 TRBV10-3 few TGTGCCATCAGTCCCGGGGGGACATATCTTTACCAAGAGACCCAGTACTTC CAISPGGTYLYQETQYF
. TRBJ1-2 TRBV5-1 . TGCGCCAGCAGCTTCGGAGCATATGGCTACACCTTC CASSFGAYGYTF